The sequence of this TCR beta chain was determined in a study of identical twins. The germline V gene has CDR1 SQVTM and CDR2 ANQGSEA. Trimming took off 4 bases at V and 0 bases at J, with 10 bases between the two ends. The CDR3 extends over 13 amino acids. Template switching added a universal primer site; cDNA carried unique molecular identifiers. TCRdb re-called the 5' RACE reads with MiXCR, one entry per CDR3 protein. Among around 670,000 distinct CDR3 sequences, roughly 6.2% were seen once, and the ten largest hold under 2%. The study, taken as a whole, reports: Conclusions came from cross-sectional statistical analysis, not from following the same donors.

The sample holds many counts of this clonotype. Its antigen is still unknown. The source material was naive T cells sorted from blood. The chain joins TRBV29-1 to TRBJ2-7; D call uncertain. The clonotype comes from a man younger than 35 in good health. CDR3 amino acids: CSVVTAVSYEQYF. The DNA of the CDR3 is TGCAGCGTTGTGACCGCCGTCTCCTACGAGCAGTACTTC.